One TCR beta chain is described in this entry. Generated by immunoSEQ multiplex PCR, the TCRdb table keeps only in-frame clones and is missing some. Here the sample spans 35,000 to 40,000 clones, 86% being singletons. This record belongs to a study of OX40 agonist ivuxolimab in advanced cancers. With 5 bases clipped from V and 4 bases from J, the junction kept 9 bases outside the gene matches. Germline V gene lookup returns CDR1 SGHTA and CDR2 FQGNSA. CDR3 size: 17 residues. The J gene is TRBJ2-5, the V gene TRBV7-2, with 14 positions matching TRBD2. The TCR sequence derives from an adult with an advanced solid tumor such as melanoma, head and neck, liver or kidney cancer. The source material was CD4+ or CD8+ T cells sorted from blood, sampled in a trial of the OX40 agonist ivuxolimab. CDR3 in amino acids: CASSTGTSGGTRETQYF. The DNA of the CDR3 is TGTGCCAGCAGCACCGGGACTAGCGGGGGTACACGAGAGACCCAGTACTTC.